The 23 T cell receptor beta chains below come from one sample, sequenced in a study of beta chain features in type 1 diabetes. Of the isolated RNA, all was reverse transcribed, and so the sequenced material was expressed TCRB transcripts. Profiled with immunoSEQ multiplex PCR; TCRdb holds only in-frame clones, not every one. The sample shows about 470,000 clones, roughly 31% of them seen only once. Sequenced material: naive CD4+ T cells from blood. The source of these receptors is a man between 18 and 35 years old in good health.

This clone has only a few counts. The chain carries TRBV10-3 and TRBJ2-1; 10 nucleotides match TRBD2. The J segment lost 5 bases and the V segment lost 5 bases, leaving 3 bases of the junction unmatched. Germline loops: CDR1 ENHRY, CDR2 SYGVKD. The CDR3 is 14 amino acids. In DNA form, the CDR3 reads TGTGCCATCAGTAGGACTAGCGGAGACAATGAGCAGTTCTTC. Its protein product is CAISRTSGDNEQFF.

The rearrangement joins TRBV14 to TRBJ1-2; 7 bases are shared with TRBD1. The V gene's germline CDR1 is SGHDN and CDR2 FVKESK. Trimming cost V 3 bases and J 0 bases; bases outside gene matches: 4. The CDR3 is made up of 15 amino acids. The CDR3: CASSQNRGANYGYTF. DNA of the CDR3: TGTGCCAGCAGCCAGAACAGGGGAGCTAACTATGGCTACACCTTC.

V usage is TRBV15 and J usage is TRBJ2-5; D unclear. V was clipped by 0 bases and J by 2 bases, with 16 bases between them. The germline gives CDR1 LNHNV, CDR2 YYDKDF (reference sequence). CDR3 length equals 17 residues. This CDR3 is CATSREGLTMSQETQYF. The CDR3 region has the DNA TGTGCCACCAGCAGAGAGGGATTGACGATGTCTCAAGAGACCCAGTACTTC.

The J gene is TRBJ2-2, the V gene TRBV19, with D unresolved. V was cut by 0 bases and J by 3 bases, with 5 bases left in between. CDR1 is LNHDA, CDR2 SQIVND, per germline (reference sequence). The CDR3 consists of 14 residues. CDR3 loop: CASSIEVYTGELFF. In nucleotides, the CDR3 is TGTGCCAGTAGTATAGAGGTGTACACCGGGGAGCTGTTTTTT.

The chain couples TRBV7-9 to TRBJ2-1; D gene ambiguous. Germline CDR1 reads SEHNR; CDR2 reads FQNEAQ (reference sequence). CDR3 length equals 13 residues. Deletions cut 1 base from V and 7 bases from J, with 8 bases between. The CDR3, as DNA: TGTGCCAGCAGCTTAGGGGTGGGTAATGAGCAGTTCTTC. Its translation is CASSLGVGNEQFF.

As DNA, the CDR3 is TGTGCCTGGAGGGCAATCGGGAGCACTGAAGCTTTCTTT. It yields the protein CAWRAIGSTEAFF. This chain joins TRBV30 and TRBJ1-1; D is undetermined. The germline V gene encodes CDR1 GTSNPN and CDR2 SVGIG (reference sequence). The CDR3 covers 13 residues. Trimming shortened V by 3 bases and J by 4 bases, and 12 bases separated the two germline ends.

The genes are TRBV2 and TRBJ2-4; TRBD2 is a possible D gene (6 bases). The V gene's germline CDR1 is SNHLY and CDR2 FYNNEI. Between the trimmed V and J ends, which lost 6 bases and 0 bases, there was a span of 15 bases. The CDR3 runs to 16 residues. This CDR3 is CASRTVGGVAKNIQYF. DNA for the CDR3: TGTGCCAGCAGGACAGTTGGCGGGGTAGCCAAAAACATTCAGTACTTC.

This clone turned up a few times. This rearrangement joins TRBV11-1 to TRBJ1-1, with TRBD1 as a possible D gene (6 bases). CDR1 is SGHAT and CDR2 is FQDESV in the germline V gene (reference sequence). Trimming took off 5 bases at V and 4 bases at J, with 14 bases between the two ends. The CDR3 is 14 amino acids. The DNA of the CDR3 is TGTGCCAGCAGCCCTTCTAAAGGGGGCACTGAAGCTTTCTTT. Translating it yields CASSPSKGGTEAFF. The whole variable domain, filled in from reference TRBV11-1 and TRBJ1-1, reads EAEVAQSPRYKITEKSQAVAFWCDPISGHATLYWYRQILGQGPELLVQFQDESVVDDSQLPKDRFSAERLKGVDSTLKIQPAELGDSAMYLCASSPSKGGTEAFFGQGTRLTVV.

A few counts support this clone. The chain uses TRBV6-6 and TRBJ2-3, with a weak D call TRBD2 (6 bases). The CDR3 covers 14 residues. Germline CDR1 is MNHNY and CDR2 is SVGAGI (reference sequence). V lost 6 bases and J 7 bases, leaving 17 bases between the germline ends. DNA for the CDR3: TGTGCCAGCAGCCCGGACCCTAGCGATAATACGCAGTATTTT. As protein: CASSPDPSDNTQYF.

CDR3 residues: CASNSGRANYEQYF. In nucleotides, the CDR3 is TGTGCCAGCAATAGCGGGAGGGCCAACTACGAGCAGTACTTC. The J gene is TRBJ2-7, the V gene TRBV2, with 11 positions matching TRBD2. Unmatched junction bases numbered 5, after V lost 7 bases and J lost 3 bases. The CDR3 spans 14 residues. From germline, CDR1 is SNHLY and CDR2 FYNNEI.

The J gene is TRBJ2-3, the V gene TRBV7-2; D gene ambiguous. Germline CDR1 reads SGHTA; CDR2 reads FQGNSA. The CDR3 contains 15 residues. V lost 1 base, J lost 1 base, and 9 bases lay in between. In DNA form, the CDR3 reads TGTGCCAGCAGCTTAGGGGTTGGTGGCACAGATACGCAGTATTTT. This translates into CASSLGVGGTDTQYF.

The chain couples TRBV27 to TRBJ2-3, with TRBD2 matching over 9 bases. After removal of 3 bases from V and 2 bases from J, the junction contained 6 bases not matched to a gene. CDR1 MNHEY and CDR2 SMNVEV come from the germline V gene (reference sequence). The CDR3 is 16 residues long. In DNA form, the CDR3 reads TGTGCCAGCAGTTTTACTAGCGGGCCCCTCACAGATACGCAGTATTTT. Translated: CASSFTSGPLTDTQYF.

The CDR3 is CASSQDLSGTRTDTQYF. In DNA, the CDR3 is TGCGCCAGCAGCCAAGATCTGAGCGGGACCCGCACAGATACGCAGTATTTT. This sequence joins TRBV4-3 and TRBJ2-3; 7 nucleotides match TRBD2. Germline CDR1 is LGHNA and CDR2 is YSLEER. V lost 0 bases, J lost 1 base, and 7 bases stayed unmatched. CDR3 length equals 17 residues.

This clone was seen more than once but under ten times. This sequence joins TRBV6-1 and TRBJ2-1; perhaps TRBD2 as D (6 bases). V was cut by 10 bases and J by 0 bases, with 13 bases left in between. From germline, CDR1 is MNHNS and CDR2 SASEGT. This CDR3 comprises 14 residues. CDR3 sequence reads: CANLAGSSYNEQFF. CDR3 bases: TGTGCCAACCTGGCCGGGAGCTCCTACAATGAGCAGTTCTTC.

This chain uses TRBV30 with TRBJ2-5; D may be TRBD1 (5 bases). The length of the CDR3 is 13 residues. Trimming shortened V by 1 base and J by 1 base, and 7 bases separated the two germline ends. Germline CDR1 and CDR2: GTSNPN and SVGIG (reference sequence). The CDR3 DNA sequence: TGTGCCTGGAGTGGCAGGGTCCAAGAGACCCAGTACTTC. Translating it yields CAWSGRVQETQYF.

V and J are TRBV20-1 and TRBJ2-7; unclear D gene. The CDR3 consists of 8 residues. Trimming took 7 bases from V and 6 from J, leaving 4 bases between them. Germline V gene data show CDR1 as DFQATT and CDR2 as SNEGSKA (reference sequence). CDR3 amino acids: CSDSEQYF. CDR3 DNA: TGCAGTGATAGCGAGCAGTACTTC.

This clone was counted only a few times. Other DNA sequences in this specimen translate into the identical CDR3. The genes are TRBV5-1 and TRBJ2-5; the D gene is possibly TRBD1 (6 bases). The CDR3 loop spans 13 amino acids. Per germline, CDR1 SGHRS and CDR2 YFSETQ. V lost 4 bases and J 5 bases, leaving 12 bases between the germline ends. DNA of the CDR3: TGCGCCAGCAGCGGAACAGGGACGGAGACCCAGTACTTC. Translating gives CASSGTGTETQYF.

The chain uses TRBV9 and TRBJ2-5; 10 bases are a match to TRBD2. Germline loops: CDR1 SGDLS, CDR2 YYNGEE. The CDR3 contains 19 residues. V dropped 0 bases and J dropped 5; count of bases not matched to a gene: 16. As DNA, the CDR3 is TGTGCCAGCAGCGTAGCTTTCCCCGGGGTAGCGGGAGGCGGGGAGACCCAGTACTTC. Translated, it gives CASSVAFPGVAGGGETQYF.

This clone appeared a few times. The rearrangement uses TRBV5-1 and TRBJ2-5; 8 bases agree with TRBD1. There are 14 residues in the CDR3. The junction had 1 base not matched to a gene; V was cut back by 1 base and J by 2 bases. Germline V gene data show CDR1 as SGHRS and CDR2 as YFSETQ. The CDR3 DNA reads TGCGCCAGCAGCTTGAGACAGGGGCAAGAGACCCAGTACTTC. This codes for CASSLRQGQETQYF.

This clone was seen more than once but under ten times. A junction boundary mismatches the germline segment, possibly from a read error. CDR3 region: CSVLQGNTGELVF. In DNA form, the CDR3 reads TGCAGCGTACTACAGGGGAACACCGGGGAGCTGGTTTTT. The chain carries TRBV29-1 and TRBJ2-2; the match to TRBD1 covers 7 bases. The CDR3 has 13 amino acids. CDR1 is SQVTM, CDR2 ANQGSEA, per germline.

The CDR3 DNA sequence: TGTGCCAGCAGCTTATGGTCCTACGAGCAGTACTTC. Encoded protein: CASSLWSYEQYF. This sequence joins TRBV13 and TRBJ2-7; D remains ambiguous. The CDR3 has 12 amino acids. CDR1 is PRHDT, CDR2 FYEKMQ, per germline (reference sequence). The V gene lost 2 bases and the J gene lost 1 base, with 3 bases spanning the gap. The whole variable domain, remainder taken from reference TRBV13 and TRBJ2-7, is AAGVIQSPRHLIKEKRETATLKCYPIPRHDTVYWYQQGPGQDPQFLISFYEKMQSDKGSIPDRFSAQQFSDYHSELNMSSLELGDSALYFCASSLWSYEQYFGPGTRLTVT.

This rearrangement joins TRBV2 to TRBJ1-2, with D uncertain. V shed 7 bases and J shed 3 bases, with 12 bases lying between them. Germline V gene data show CDR1 as SNHLY and CDR2 as FYNNEI. CDR3 length: 13 amino acids. CDR3 nucleotide sequence: TGTGCCAGCAAAGAGCTCGGGGACTATGGCTACACCTTC. Its protein product is CASKELGDYGYTF.

This clone showed up just a few times. This chain links TRBV18 with TRBJ2-5; 8 nucleotides line up with TRBD2. CDR1 is KGHSH and CDR2 is LQKENI in the germline V gene. The CDR3 runs to 15 residues. V shed 3 bases and J 5 bases; nucleotides not matched to a gene: 8. CDR3 nucleotides: TGTGCCAGCTCACCTGAAGCGGGAGCTTGGGAGACCCAGTACTTC. Encoded protein: CASSPEAGAWETQYF.